This is a list of T cell receptor beta chains from one sample in a study of shared T cell receptors in the human thymus. Profiled with immunoSEQ multiplex PCR; TCRdb holds only in-frame clones, not every one. The sample includes hundreds of thousands of clones, 95% of them seen just once. Sequenced sample: thymocytes. The receptors originated from a human donor. Each CDR3 is given with its conserved first and last residue. The order of the fields is CDR3 protein, CDR3 DNA, D gene, clone size, J gene, V gene. The D gene is left open where the match is weak. The size entry is marked missing in some rows and otherwise reads once, few, many or a size class.

CDR3 protein: CASSQRPSSYEQYF
CDR3 DNA: TGTGCCAGCAGCCAGCGGCCCTCCTCCTACGAGCAGTACTTC
D gene: NA
clone size: NA
J gene: TRBJ2-7
V gene: TRBV7-6

CDR3 protein: CASSMTPDRPSYEQYF
CDR3 DNA: TGTGCCAGTAGTATGACCCCTGACAGGCCATCCTACGAGCAGTACTTC
D gene: NA
clone size: NA
J gene: TRBJ2-7
V gene: TRBV19

CDR3 protein: CASSLALPSSSYEQYF
CDR3 DNA: TGTGCCAGCAGCTTAGCATTGCCTAGCTCCTCCTACGAGCAGTACTTC
D gene: NA
clone size: once
J gene: TRBJ2-7
V gene: TRBV11-2

CDR3 protein: CASSQVSSGRTSYEQYF
CDR3 DNA: TGCGCCAGCAGCCAAGTATCTAGCGGACGGACCTCCTACGAGCAGTACTTC
D gene: TRBD2
clone size: NA
J gene: TRBJ2-7
V gene: TRBV4-1

CDR3 protein: CASSRSFGEARADTQYF
CDR3 DNA: TGTGCCAGCAGCCGCTCCTTCGGGGAGGCCCGCGCGGATACGCAGTATTTT
D gene: NA
clone size: NA
J gene: TRBJ2-3
V gene: TRBV4-2

CDR3 protein: CASRDRGPDTQYF
CDR3 DNA: TGTGCCAGCAGGGACAGGGGCCCAGATACGCAGTATTTT
D gene: TRBD1
clone size: few
J gene: TRBJ2-3
V gene: TRBV28

CDR3 protein: CATSREGRAQHF
CDR3 DNA: TGTGCCACCAGCAGGGAAGGGAGGGCCCAGCATTTT
D gene: NA
clone size: NA
J gene: TRBJ1-5
V gene: TRBV15

CDR3 protein: CASSLVGPTGSPRGYTF
CDR3 DNA: TGTGCCAGCAGCTTAGTTGGCCCGACAGGTTCGCCGCGTGGCTACACCTTC
D gene: NA
clone size: NA
J gene: TRBJ1-2
V gene: TRBV11-3

CDR3 protein: CATSREGGIGNTEAFF
CDR3 DNA: TGTGCCACCAGCAGAGAGGGGGGTATTGGAAACACTGAAGCTTTCTTT
D gene: NA
clone size: NA
J gene: TRBJ1-1
V gene: TRBV15

CDR3 protein: CASRTDNPWYEQYF
CDR3 DNA: TGTGCCAGCAGAACGGACAACCCATGGTACGAGCAGTACTTC
D gene: NA
clone size: NA
J gene: TRBJ2-7
V gene: TRBV27

CDR3 protein: CASSLGQTNTEAFF
CDR3 DNA: TGTGCCAGCAGTTTGGGACAGACGAACACTGAAGCTTTCTTT
D gene: TRBD1
clone size: NA
J gene: TRBJ1-1
V gene: TRBV28

CDR3 protein: CATSLRDPEGNTIYF
CDR3 DNA: TGTGCCACCAGCCTCCGGGACCCAGAGGGAAACACCATATATTTT
D gene: NA
clone size: NA
J gene: TRBJ1-3
V gene: TRBV15

CDR3 protein: CASSPTGAVWPQHF
CDR3 DNA: TGTGCCAGCAGCCCAACAGGCGCGGTTTGGCCCCAGCATTTT
D gene: NA
clone size: NA
J gene: TRBJ1-5
V gene: TRBV7-9

CDR3 protein: CASSLALGTVYNEQFF
CDR3 DNA: TGTGCCAGCAGTTTAGCCTTAGGGACAGTCTACAATGAGCAGTTCTTC
D gene: TRBD1
clone size: NA
J gene: TRBJ2-1
V gene: TRBV28

CDR3 protein: CASSLAWDNQETQYF
CDR3 DNA: TGTGCCAGCAGCTTGGCTTGGGACAATCAAGAGACCCAGTACTTC
D gene: NA
clone size: NA
J gene: TRBJ2-5
V gene: TRBV5-4

CDR3 protein: CASSLVEPGQETQYF
CDR3 DNA: TGCGCCAGCAGCTTGGTAGAACCAGGGCAAGAGACCCAGTACTTC
D gene: NA
clone size: NA
J gene: TRBJ2-5
V gene: TRBV5-1

CDR3 protein: CASSKGRQPSGNTIYF
CDR3 DNA: TGTGCCAGCAGCAAAGGCCGCCAGCCCTCTGGAAACACCATATATTTT
D gene: NA
clone size: NA
J gene: TRBJ1-3
V gene: TRBV21-1

CDR3 protein: CASSLGSQAPTDTQYF
CDR3 DNA: TGTGCCAGCAGCTTAGGTAGTCAAGCCCCCACAGATACGCAGTATTTT
D gene: NA
clone size: NA
J gene: TRBJ2-3
V gene: TRBV5-4

CDR3 protein: CATPGQGGETQYF
CDR3 DNA: TGTGCCACCCCGGGGCAGGGGGGGGAGACCCAGTACTTC
D gene: NA
clone size: once
J gene: TRBJ2-5
V gene: TRBV10-3

CDR3 protein: CASSLKAGSFDTEAFF
CDR3 DNA: TGTGCCAGCAGTTTAAAGGCAGGCTCCTTTGACACTGAAGCTTTCTTT
D gene: NA
clone size: NA
J gene: TRBJ1-1
V gene: TRBV28

CDR3 protein: CASSPRRGPALLETQYF
CDR3 DNA: TGTGCCAGCAGCCCTCGCCGGGGGCCGGCCCTCTTAGAGACCCAGTACTTC
D gene: NA
clone size: NA
J gene: TRBJ2-5
V gene: TRBV9

CDR3 protein: CASSFVDRAVNQPQHF
CDR3 DNA: TGTGCCAGCAGCTTTGTAGACAGGGCGGTAAATCAGCCCCAGCATTTT
D gene: TRBD1
clone size: NA
J gene: TRBJ1-5
V gene: TRBV11-3

CDR3 protein: CASMAAIYEQYF
CDR3 DNA: TGTGCCAGCATGGCGGCGATCTACGAGCAGTACTTC
D gene: NA
clone size: once
J gene: TRBJ2-7
V gene: TRBV2

CDR3 protein: CASRLSVTYNEQFF
CDR3 DNA: TGTGCCAGCAGGCTTAGCGTTACCTACAATGAGCAGTTCTTC
D gene: NA
clone size: NA
J gene: TRBJ2-1
V gene: TRBV4-2